Listed below are T cell receptor beta chains from one sample, sequenced in a study of OX40 agonist ivuxolimab in advanced cancers. Only in-frame clones appear in the TCRdb table, and some are missing; sequencing was by immunoSEQ multiplex PCR. The table lists tens of thousands of clones, roughly 90% of them singletons. The specimen comprised CD4+ or CD8+ T cells sorted from blood, sampled in a trial of the OX40 agonist ivuxolimab. The origin of the receptors is an adult with an advanced solid tumor such as melanoma, head and neck, liver or kidney cancer. Both conserved end residues are part of each CDR3.

v_call	j_call	cdr3_aa
TRBV6-1	TRBJ2-4	CASGGGAFENIQYF
TRBV28	TRBJ2-7	CASSSWTGAGYEQYF
TRBV9	TRBJ2-1	CASSVGENEQFF
TRBV7-9	TRBJ2-3	CASSFGREVIADTQYF
TRBV27	TRBJ2-2	CASRTLGTNTGELFF
TRBV13	TRBJ2-3	CASSLRTDTQYF
TRBV6-1	TRBJ2-1	CASSEGLAGGLGNEQFF
TRBV19	TRBJ2-7	CASSIGASGTDSYEQYF
TRBV5-5	TRBJ1-5	CASSLAGGPQHF
TRBV7-9	TRBJ2-7	CASSLEGGQSIYEQYF
TRBV9	TRBJ1-5	CASSVGRQASNQPQHF
TRBV28	TRBJ2-1	CASSFGGRDFYNEQFF
TRBV6-1	TRBJ2-5	CASSDLGRETQYF
TRBV12-5	TRBJ2-3	CASGFRTSGTSTDTQYF
TRBV27	TRBJ1-4	CASTTVGDLNEKLFF
TRBV6-6	TRBJ1-1	CASSLSREGSFF
TRBV19	TRBJ2-7	CASSIAGTSDHEQYF
TRBV5-8	TRBJ2-7	CASSYATGGEQYF
TRBV21-1	TRBJ2-3	CASSLPLGLAGSQYF
TRBV29-1	TRBJ1-2	CSPWDDQNGYTF
TRBV27	TRBJ2-2	CASSPPTGNTGELFF
TRBV6-5	TRBJ1-6	CASSYSGQGGSPLHF
TRBV28	TRBJ2-1	CASKVGGSYNEQFF
TRBV27	TRBJ2-5	CASSFDQGETQYF
TRBV28	TRBJ2-7	CASSGVGEPPYEQYF
TRBV27	TRBJ1-1	CASSLGTEAFF
TRBV11-2	TRBJ2-3	CASSFGWEGAPDTQYF
TRBV28	TRBJ1-1	CASSVDRTNTEAFF
TRBV2	TRBJ2-1	CASRDRGYNEQFF
TRBV30	TRBJ1-2	CAWSVIGLGLDRGNYGYTF
TRBV5-1	TRBJ1-1	CASSPGLNTEAFF
TRBV16	TRBJ2-5	CASSQWGETQYF
TRBV27	TRBJ2-2	CATLRTSGGTGELFF
TRBV19	TRBJ1-5	CASSVQGSSNQPQHF
TRBV5-6	TRBJ1-3	CASSFGLGGTIYF
TRBV19	TRBJ2-1	CASRSGGLYNEQFF
TRBV27	TRBJ1-5	CASSLWSSQGNQPQHF
TRBV5-1	TRBJ2-7	CASSLELAVSSYEQYF
TRBV27	TRBJ1-6	CASSSLTGGSPLHF
TRBV28	TRBJ1-2	CASSSLKQQIGGYTF
TRBV25-1	TRBJ1-2	CASSPGRPEGYTF
TRBV9	TRBJ1-4	CASSVHGSTNEKLFF
TRBV28	TRBJ2-1	CASSLSGTGLDNEQFF
TRBV11-2	TRBJ2-3	CASSLGRLGNTDTQYF
TRBV7-9	TRBJ1-2	CASSPAGREWNYGYTF
TRBV6-5	TRBJ2-1	CASSYSSQMDEQFF
TRBV2	TRBJ2-5	CARSTGTQETQYF
TRBV9	TRBJ1-2	CASSVDELSYGYTF
TRBV14	TRBJ2-1	CASSHHAISGGYDNEQFF
TRBV5-1	TRBJ2-5	CASSLLNRGLETQYF
TRBV7-8	TRBJ2-1	CASSFWRGTYNEQFF
TRBV28	TRBJ1-2	CASSSQGDFYGYTF
TRBV28	TRBJ1-5	CASRSDRGSNQPQHF